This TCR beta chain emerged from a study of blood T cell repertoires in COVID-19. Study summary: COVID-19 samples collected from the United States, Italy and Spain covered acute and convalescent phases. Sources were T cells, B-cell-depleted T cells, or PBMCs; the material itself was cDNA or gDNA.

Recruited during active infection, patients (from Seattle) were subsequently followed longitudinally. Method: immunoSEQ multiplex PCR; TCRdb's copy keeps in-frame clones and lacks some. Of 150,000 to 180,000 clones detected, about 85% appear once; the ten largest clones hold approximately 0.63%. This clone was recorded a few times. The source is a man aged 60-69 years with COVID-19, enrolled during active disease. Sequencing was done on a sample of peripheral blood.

The CDR3: CASSLPGSLAGGNTQYF. For the CDR3, the DNA is TGTGCCAGCAGTTTGCCAGGGTCACTAGCGGGGGGTAATACGCAGTATTTT. The chain recombines TRBV27 with TRBJ2-3, with 12 positions matching TRBD2. The CDR3 is made up of 17 amino acids. CDR1 and CDR2 from the germline V gene are MNHEY and SMNVEV (reference sequence). V shed 3 bases, J shed 7 bases, and the junction held 11 bases outside the gene matches.